A single sample is the source of the 24 T cell receptor beta chains below, sequenced in a study of CD8+ T cells in alopecia areata. Treatment here: oral pan-JAK inhibitor, 5-10 mg twice daily. Isolated RNA was reverse transcribed into cDNA used as the sequencing template. Sequencing was performed with immunoSEQ multiplex PCR; in TCRdb, only in-frame clones are kept and a portion is missing. This sample yields 200,000 to 250,000 clones, of which more than 45% are seen a single time; roughly 1.4% belongs to the top ten. The sample was CD4+ T cells sorted from blood, taken at week 4, from a patient treated with tofacitinib. The receptors come from a human donor with alopecia areata.

This clone was observed a handful of times. The rearrangement uses TRBV10-3 and TRBJ1-4; no definite D call. This CDR3 contains 13 residues. CDR1 is ENHRY and CDR2 is SYGVKD in the germline V gene. Trimming left V 2 bases short and J 5 bases short, with 6 bases between. The CDR3 loop is CAISEPRNEKLFF. For the CDR3, the DNA is TGTGCCATCAGTGAGCCCCGCAATGAAAAACTGTTTTTT.

The V gene is TRBV4-1, the J gene TRBJ2-6; D perhaps matches TRBD1 (5 bases). Per the germline V gene, CDR1 is MGHRA and CDR2 is YSYEKL. The CDR3 runs 19 residues. The V and J ends lost 0 bases and 0 bases respectively, with 15 bases between them. CDR3 DNA sequence: TGCGCCAGCAGCCAAGAGGGTACAGGAATCAGCTCTGGGGCCAACGTCCTGACTTTC. Protein sequence: CASSQEGTGISSGANVLTF.

The V gene is TRBV25-1, the J gene TRBJ2-7; either TRBD1 or TRBD2 may fit D (5 bases each). Germline assignment: CDR1 MGHDK and CDR2 SYGVNS. The CDR3 is 13 residues long. V gave up 6 bases and J gave up 4 bases, with 13 bases separating them. The CDR3 coding sequence is TGTGCCAGCAGCCGGGACCGAGGATACGAGCAGTACTTC. Its translation is CASSRDRGYEQYF.

V usage is TRBV27 and J usage is TRBJ1-1, with D perhaps TRBD1 (6 bases). The CDR3 has 14 amino acids. Trimming removed 6 bases from V and 1 base from J, with 12 bases in between. Germline-derived CDR1 and CDR2 are MNHEY and SMNVEV (reference sequence). The CDR3 loop is CASRAQGPNTEAFF. The CDR3 nucleotides are TGTGCCAGCAGGGCACAGGGACCGAACACTGAAGCTTTCTTT.

CDR3 DNA sequence: TGCAGCGTTGGCGAACAGGGGGACGAGCAGTACTTC. Translating gives CSVGEQGDEQYF. The rearrangement links TRBV29-1 to TRBJ2-7; 8 bases agree with TRBD1. The CDR3 runs 12 residues. Germline V lookup: CDR1 SQVTM, CDR2 ANQGSEA. Losses at the gene ends were 4 bases for V and 5 bases for J; bases not matched to a gene: 4.

The chain recombines TRBV20-1 with TRBJ2-1, with 7 bases lining up with TRBD2. This CDR3 region has 11 residues. V was clipped by 6 bases and J by 4 bases; unmatched bases: 0. CDR1 and CDR2 from the germline V gene are DFQATT and SNEGSKA (reference sequence). DNA of the CDR3: TGCAGTGCCGGGGGGTACAATGAGCAGTTCTTC. Translated: CSAGGYNEQFF.

The chain employs TRBV29-1 and TRBJ1-5; TRBD1 matches 9 bases. CDR1 and CDR2 (germline): SQVTM, ANQGSEA. Trimming at V came to 4 bases and at J to 2 bases, leaving 3 bases not matched to a gene. CDR3 length: 14 amino acids. The CDR3 protein is CSVGTGDGNQPQHF. In nucleotides, the CDR3 is TGCAGCGTTGGGACAGGGGACGGCAATCAGCCCCAGCATTTT.

V usage is TRBV30 and J usage is TRBJ1-5, with a weak D call TRBD1 (6 bases). The CDR3 runs to 14 residues. Germline V gene lookup returns CDR1 GTSNPN and CDR2 SVGIG (reference sequence). Between the trimmed V and J ends, which lost 1 base and 5 bases, there was a span of 12 bases. Here the CDR3 reads CAWSAQDRYQPQHF. The CDR3 bases are TGTGCCTGGAGTGCCCAGGACAGATATCAGCCCCAGCATTTT.

The rearrangement uses TRBV14 and TRBJ2-1, with a possible D match to TRBD2 (6 bases). Trimming took 4 bases from V and 9 from J, leaving 13 bases between them. This CDR3 is built from 13 residues. Germline CDR1 SGHDN, CDR2 FVKESK. The CDR3 nucleotides read TGTGCCAGCAGCCTTGTGGCCGGGGGTGAGCAGTTCTTC. Translating gives CASSLVAGGEQFF.

This rearrangement joins TRBV11-2 to TRBJ2-7, with D uncertain. Deletions cut 2 bases from V and 1 base from J, with 9 bases between. The CDR3 contains 14 residues. CDR1 is SGHAT and CDR2 is FQNNGV in the germline V gene. CDR3 DNA: TGTGCCAGCAGCTTAAAACCCATTTCCTACGAGCAGTACTTC. Translation gives CASSLKPISYEQYF.

The V and J genes are TRBV11-1 and TRBJ1-6; the D is unclear. CDR1 is SGHAT, CDR2 FQDESV, per germline (reference sequence). V gave up 4 bases and J gave up 7 bases, with 11 bases separating them. CDR3 length: 14 residues. The CDR3 reads CASSSQNSNSPLHF. CDR3 DNA sequence: TGTGCCAGCAGCTCCCAGAACTCGAATTCACCCCTCCACTTT.

The chain recombines TRBV23-1 with TRBJ1-1; D is undetermined. TRBV23-1 qualifies as an ORF whose function is uncertain. V shed 7 bases and J shed 9 bases, with 18 bases lying between them. This CDR3 region has 13 residues. CDR3 amino acids: CASTRDPREQAFF. CDR3 sequence (DNA): TGCGCCAGCACCCGAGATCCCCGGGAACAAGCTTTCTTT.

This clone was detected once. This chain uses TRBV27 with TRBJ1-1, with D possibly TRBD1 on 5 matching bases. V was trimmed by 5 bases and J by 5 bases, leaving 15 bases between them. This CDR3 spans 14 amino acids. CDR1 MNHEY and CDR2 SMNVEV come from the germline V gene (reference sequence). The CDR3: CASSTTAGWTEAFF. The CDR3 DNA follows: TGTGCCAGCAGTACGACAGCCGGATGGACTGAAGCTTTCTTT.

The sample holds a few counts of this clone. CDR3 nucleotides: TGCAGCGTTGCACACAGGCTGGCCAAAAACATTCAGTACTTC. This codes for CSVAHRLAKNIQYF. The V call is TRBV29-1, the J call TRBJ2-4; a weak D match, TRBD1 (5 bases). V lost 4 bases and J lost 1, with 11 bases in between. Germline-derived CDR1 and CDR2 are SQVTM and ANQGSEA. This CDR3 region has 14 residues. The full variable domain, in which reference TRBV29-1 and TRBJ2-4 provide the parts outside the CDR3, is SAVISQKPSRDICQRGTSLTIQCQVDSQVTMMFWYRQQPGQSLTLIATANQGSEATYESGFVIDKFPISRPNLTFSTLTVSNMSPEDSSIYLCSVAHRLAKNIQYFGAGTRLSVL.

In regard to this clone: Without the conserved terminal phenylalanine or tryptophan, this CDR3 likely stems from a read error. The chain combines TRBV30 with TRBJ1-1; D not certain. Trimming shortened V by 2 bases and J by 2 bases, and 6 bases separated the two germline ends. This CDR3 is built from 12 residues. The germline V gene has CDR1 GTSNPN and CDR2 SVGIG (reference sequence). CDR3 in DNA: TGTGCCTGGAGTACGGTCAACACTGAAGCTTTCTCT. It codes for CAWSTVNTEAFS.

The chain couples TRBV7-2 to TRBJ2-1, with 8 bases identical to TRBD2. J was trimmed by 1 base and V by 5 bases; bases with no gene match: 13. CDR1 is SGHTA, CDR2 FQGNSA, per germline. This CDR3 is 18 amino acids long. As DNA, the CDR3 is TGTGCCAGCAGCCCTCGGCGGACTAGCTCGGTATCCTACAATGAGCAGTTCTTC. Translation gives CASSPRRTSSVSYNEQFF. Full variable domain (remainder filled in from reference TRBV7-2 and TRBJ2-1): GAGVSQSPSNKVTEKGKDVELRCDPISGHTALYWYRQSLGQGLEFLIYFQGNSAPDKSGLPSDRFSAERTGGSVSTLTIQRTQQEDSAVYLCASSPRRTSSVSYNEQFFGPGTRLTVL.

Here the CDR3 reads CASSTGGRSPLHF. DNA of the CDR3: TGTGCCAGCAGCACGGGGGGCCGTTCACCCCTCCACTTT. J is TRBJ1-6 and V is TRBV6-5, with a possible D match to TRBD1 (6 bases). Trimming shortened V by 6 bases and J by 9 bases, and 12 bases separated the two germline ends. The CDR3 length is 13 residues. From germline, CDR1 is MNHEY and CDR2 SVGAGI.

This clone has just a few counts. This CDR3 reads CASSLSRREYEQYF. DNA of the CDR3: TGTGCCAGCAGCTTATCCAGGCGGGAGTACGAGCAGTACTTC. The chain employs TRBV7-2 and TRBJ2-7; 7 bases map to TRBD2. Germline CDR1 is SGHTA and CDR2 is FQGNSA. This CDR3 is built from 14 residues. V trimming: 2 bases; J trimming: 4 bases; junction bases outside the gene matches: 5.

This clone was seen a handful of times. The chain carries TRBV6-5 and TRBJ1-1; TRBD1 matches 7 bases. The CDR3 is 12 amino acids. The J segment lost 3 bases and the V segment lost 11 bases, leaving 6 bases of the junction unmatched. Germline V lookup: CDR1 MNHEY, CDR2 SVGAGI. The CDR3 region is CAGQDPHTEAFF. CDR3 DNA: TGTGCCGGACAGGATCCCCACACTGAAGCTTTCTTT.

This clone was detected once. The V gene is TRBV5-1, the J gene TRBJ2-3; 7 nucleotides align to TRBD1. Germline V gene sequence: CDR1 SGHRS, CDR2 YFSETQ. The CDR3 extends over 14 amino acids. With 4 bases clipped from V and 2 bases from J, the junction kept 4 bases outside the gene matches. CDR3 sequence (DNA): TGCGCCAGCAGCGGACAGGTCACCACAGATACGCAGTATTTT. It encodes CASSGQVTTDTQYF.

This chain joins TRBV20-1 and TRBJ2-3; D not resolved. Germline V CDR1 and CDR2: DFQATT, SNEGSKA (reference sequence). V was trimmed by 5 bases and J by 7 bases, leaving 10 bases between them. The CDR3 covers 11 residues. This CDR3 is CSAYTGHTQYF. The CDR3, as DNA: TGCAGTGCTTATACCGGGCATACGCAGTATTTT.

This clone was detected many times. The J gene is TRBJ1-1, the V gene TRBV5-1; unclear D gene. Germline CDR1 is SGHRS and CDR2 is YFSETQ. Trimming left V 0 bases short and J 5 bases short, with 8 bases between. This CDR3 region has 13 residues. The CDR3 DNA is TGCGCCAGCAGCTTGGGGGAGAGGACTGAAGCTTTCTTT. Its translation is CASSLGERTEAFF. The whole variable domain, filled in from reference TRBV5-1 and TRBJ1-1, reads KAGVTQTPRYLIKTRGQQVTLSCSPISGHRSVSWYQQTPGQGLQFLFEYFSETQRNKGNFPGRFSGRQFSNSRSEMNVSTLELGDSALYLCASSLGERTEAFFGQGTRLTVV.

The chain employs TRBV27 and TRBJ1-6; D remains ambiguous. Germline assignment: CDR1 MNHEY and CDR2 SMNVEV (reference sequence). The CDR3 sequence is 12 residues long. V lost 4 bases, J lost 10 bases, and 8 bases lay in between. The CDR3 region is CASSSTRSPLHF. The CDR3 region has the DNA TGTGCCAGCAGTTCGACACGCTCACCCCTCCACTTT.

This clone has only a few counts. The CDR3 region is CAISSGTYGYTF. CDR3 in DNA: TGTGCCATCAGTTCAGGGACCTATGGCTACACCTTC. V is TRBV10-3 and J is TRBJ1-2, with D possibly matching TRBD1 (5 bases). Germline-derived CDR1 and CDR2 are ENHRY and SYGVKD. The V end lost 5 bases, the J end lost 4 bases, and 8 bases lay between the germline ends. The length of the CDR3 is 12 residues.